A selection of T cell receptor beta chains follows, all from one sample in a study of chemoradiotherapy in HPV16-positive cancers. This table comes from immunoSEQ multiplex PCR, and its TCRdb copy is limited to in-frame clones, with some not included. The sample contains approximately 30,000 clones, more than 85% of which appear only once. Here the sequenced sample was blood, taken from a patient who underwent chemoradiotherapy. The receptors were gathered from a human donor with HPV-associated anogenital cancer. Each CDR3 is given with its conserved first and last residue. D genes are given only for firm matches. The size field is filled for only some rows; it gives once, few, many or a size class.

clone_size j_call d_call v_call cdr3_nt cdr3_aa
NA TRBJ2-3 TRBD2 TRBV2 TGTGCCAGCATAGCGGGAGGTCGCACAGATACGCAGTATTTT CASIAGGRTDTQYF
NA TRBJ2-3 NA TRBV7-2 TGTGCCAGCAGCCGAGGGGGTTGGGTAGGGGGGACAGATACGCAGTATTTT CASSRGGWVGGTDTQYF
NA TRBJ1-1 NA TRBV29-1 TGCAGCGCTGCAACACAAAAGAACACTGAAGCTTTCTTT CSAATQKNTEAFF
once TRBJ2-6 NA TRBV27 TGTGCCAGCAGTTTTCTTGGGATCAGGGGGGCCAACGTCCTGACTTTC CASSFLGIRGANVLTF
NA TRBJ2-4 NA TRBV4-1 TGCGCCAGCAGCCAAGGACCCAGGGTATATGACAAAAACATTCAGTACTTC CASSQGPRVYDKNIQYF
NA TRBJ2-7 TRBD1 TRBV5-5 TGTGCCAGCAGCAAGGTTCCAGGGACAGGGGCCTACGAGCAGTACTTC CASSKVPGTGAYEQYF
NA TRBJ2-7 NA TRBV6-1 TGTGCCAGCAGTGGGAACGTGGACGAGCAGTACTTC CASSGNVDEQYF
NA TRBJ2-7 TRBD1 TRBV18 TGTGCCAGCTCACCGTCGTATGGGACAGTCACCTACGAGCAGTACTTC CASSPSYGTVTYEQYF
NA TRBJ1-2 NA TRBV6-5 TGTGCCAGCAGTTATTCCCCAGGGGCTTATGGCTACACCTTC CASSYSPGAYGYTF
once TRBJ2-7 NA TRBV5-4 TGTGCCAGCAGCTTCGGCGGGGATGGTCGAGAGCAGTACTTC CASSFGGDGREQYF
once TRBJ2-2 NA TRBV18 TGTGCCAGCTCACCCTCCCCGCTCGGGGAGCTGTTTTTT CASSPSPLGELFF
NA TRBJ2-3 NA TRBV7-9 TGTGCCAGCAGCTTAGCTTCACTCCGCGAAGGGGTGGATACGCAGTATTTT CASSLASLREGVDTQYF
NA TRBJ2-1 TRBD2 TRBV29-1 TGCAGCGGGGAAGGACTAGCCTCCTACAATGAGCAGTTCTTC CSGEGLASYNEQFF
NA TRBJ2-7 NA TRBV18 TGTGCCAGCTCAGAGGGGGTGTACGAGCAGTACTTC CASSEGVYEQYF
NA TRBJ2-2 TRBD1 TRBV5-1 TGCGCCAGCAGCTTGGGACAGGGGGTAACCACCGGGGAGCTGTTTTTT CASSLGQGVTTGELFF
once TRBJ2-3 TRBD2 TRBV15 TGTGCCACCAGCAGAGCCCCGCGGACTAGCGGGAGGTCCACAGATACGCAGTATTTT CATSRAPRTSGRSTDTQYF
once TRBJ2-3 TRBD2 TRBV5-1 TGCGCCAGCAGCTTGGGTAGCGGGGGTTACACAGATACGCAGTATTTT CASSLGSGGYTDTQYF
once TRBJ1-2 NA TRBV7-2 TGTGCCAGCAGCTTAGGCTGGTGGGACCGGGGAGGCTACACCTTC CASSLGWWDRGGYTF
NA TRBJ1-4 TRBD1 TRBV28 TGTGCCAGCAGTACAGGGGGGTCTGATGAAAAACTGTTTTTT CASSTGGSDEKLFF
once TRBJ1-5 NA TRBV2 TGTGCCAGCACTTCGTCGGGGCTTAATCAGCCCCAGCATTTT CASTSSGLNQPQHF
NA TRBJ2-2 NA TRBV12-5 TGTGCTAGTGGTTTGGACTGGGGCGGGGAGCTGTTTTTT CASGLDWGGELFF
NA TRBJ2-5 NA TRBV6-5 TGTGCCAGCAGTTACCAGGGGAGGGAGCAAGAGACCCAGTACTTC CASSYQGREQETQYF
NA TRBJ2-1 TRBD2 TRBV2 TGTGCCAGCAGTGGCGGGGGGGTCCAAAGCTCCTACAATGAGCAGTTCTTC CASSGGGVQSSYNEQFF
NA TRBJ2-7 TRBD1 TRBV6-5 TGTGCCAGCAGCCACGACAGGGGTAAGGACTACGAGCAGTACTTC CASSHDRGKDYEQYF
NA TRBJ1-4 NA TRBV7-8 TGTGCCAGCAGCTTTGTCCCGCGACAGAATGAAAAACTGTTTTTT CASSFVPRQNEKLFF
NA TRBJ2-7 NA TRBV28 TGTGCCAGCAGTCTTGGGGTGTCGGCGGCAACCTACGAGCAGTACTTC CASSLGVSAATYEQYF
NA TRBJ1-2 TRBD1 TRBV7-6 TGTGCCAGCAGTAGAGAGGGACAGGCCCACTACACCTTC CASSREGQAHYTF